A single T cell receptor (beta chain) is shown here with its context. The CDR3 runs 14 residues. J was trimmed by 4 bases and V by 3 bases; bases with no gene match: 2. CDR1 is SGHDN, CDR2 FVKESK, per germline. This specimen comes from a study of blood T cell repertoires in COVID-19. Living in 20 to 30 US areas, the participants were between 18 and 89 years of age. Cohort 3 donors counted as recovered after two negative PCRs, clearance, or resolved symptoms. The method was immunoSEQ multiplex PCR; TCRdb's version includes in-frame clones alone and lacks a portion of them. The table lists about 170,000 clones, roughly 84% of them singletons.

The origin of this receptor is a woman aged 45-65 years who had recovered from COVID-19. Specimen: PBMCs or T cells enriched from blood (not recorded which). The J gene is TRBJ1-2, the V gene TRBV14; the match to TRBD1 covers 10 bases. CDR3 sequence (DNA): TGTGCCAGCAGCCAGGGACAGGGGTCCTATGGCTACACCTTC. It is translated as CASSQGQGSYGYTF.